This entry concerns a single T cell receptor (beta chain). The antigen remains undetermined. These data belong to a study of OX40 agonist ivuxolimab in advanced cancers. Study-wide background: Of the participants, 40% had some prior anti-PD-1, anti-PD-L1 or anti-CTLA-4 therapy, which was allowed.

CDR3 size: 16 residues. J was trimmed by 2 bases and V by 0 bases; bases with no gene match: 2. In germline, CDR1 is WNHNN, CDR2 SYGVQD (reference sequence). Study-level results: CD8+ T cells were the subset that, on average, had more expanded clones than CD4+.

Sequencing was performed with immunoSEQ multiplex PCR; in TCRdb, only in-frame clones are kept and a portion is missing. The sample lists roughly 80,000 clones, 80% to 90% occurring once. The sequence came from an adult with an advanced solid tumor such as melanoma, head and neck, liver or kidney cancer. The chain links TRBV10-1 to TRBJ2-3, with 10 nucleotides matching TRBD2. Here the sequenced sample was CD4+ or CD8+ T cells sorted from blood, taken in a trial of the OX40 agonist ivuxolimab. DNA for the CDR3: TGCGCCAGCAGTGAGTCACTAGCGGGGATCACAGATACGCAGTATTTT. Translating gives CASSESLAGITDTQYF.